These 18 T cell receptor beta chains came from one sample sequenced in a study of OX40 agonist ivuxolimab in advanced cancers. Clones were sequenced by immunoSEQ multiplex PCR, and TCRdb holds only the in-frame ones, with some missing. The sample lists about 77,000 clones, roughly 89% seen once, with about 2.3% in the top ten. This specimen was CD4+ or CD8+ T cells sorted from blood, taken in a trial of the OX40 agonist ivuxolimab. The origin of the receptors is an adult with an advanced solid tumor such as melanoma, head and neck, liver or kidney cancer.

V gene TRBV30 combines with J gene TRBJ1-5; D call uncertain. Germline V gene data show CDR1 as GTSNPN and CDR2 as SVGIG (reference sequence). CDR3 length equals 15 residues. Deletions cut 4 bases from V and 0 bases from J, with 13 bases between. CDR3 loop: CAWNPGFHSNQPQHF. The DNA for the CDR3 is TGTGCCTGGAATCCGGGGTTCCATAGCAATCAGCCCCAGCATTTT.

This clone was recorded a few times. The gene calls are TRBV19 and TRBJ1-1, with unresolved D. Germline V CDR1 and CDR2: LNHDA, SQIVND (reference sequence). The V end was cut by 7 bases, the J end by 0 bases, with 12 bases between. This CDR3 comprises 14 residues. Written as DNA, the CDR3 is TGTGCCAGTACCGCCCGGGCGGTGAACACTGAAGCTTTCTTT. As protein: CASTARAVNTEAFF. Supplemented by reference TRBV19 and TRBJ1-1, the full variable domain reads DGGITQSPKYLFRKEGQNVTLSCEQNLNHDAMYWYRQDPGQGLRLIYYSQIVNDFQKGDIAEGYSVSREKKESFPLTVTSAQKNPTAFYLCASTARAVNTEAFFGQGTRLTVV.

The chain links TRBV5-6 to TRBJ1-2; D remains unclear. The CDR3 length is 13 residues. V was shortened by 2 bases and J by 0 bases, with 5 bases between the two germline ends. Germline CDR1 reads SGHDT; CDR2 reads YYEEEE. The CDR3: CASSLQSNYGYTF. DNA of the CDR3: TGTGCCAGCAGCTTACAATCTAACTATGGCTACACCTTC.

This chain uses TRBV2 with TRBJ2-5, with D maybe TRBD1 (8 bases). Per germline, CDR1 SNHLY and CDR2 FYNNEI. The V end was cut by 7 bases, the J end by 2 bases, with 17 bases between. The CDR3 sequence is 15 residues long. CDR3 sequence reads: CASTRDRGGQETQYF. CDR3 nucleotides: TGTGCCAGCACCCGAGACAGGGGAGGGCAAGAGACCCAGTACTTC.

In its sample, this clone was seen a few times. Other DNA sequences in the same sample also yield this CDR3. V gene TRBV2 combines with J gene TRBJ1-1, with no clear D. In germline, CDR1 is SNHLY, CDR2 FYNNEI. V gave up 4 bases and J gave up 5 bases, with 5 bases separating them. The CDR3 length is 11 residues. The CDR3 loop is CASSVGTEAFF. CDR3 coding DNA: TGTGCCAGCAGTGTGGGAACTGAAGCTTTCTTT.

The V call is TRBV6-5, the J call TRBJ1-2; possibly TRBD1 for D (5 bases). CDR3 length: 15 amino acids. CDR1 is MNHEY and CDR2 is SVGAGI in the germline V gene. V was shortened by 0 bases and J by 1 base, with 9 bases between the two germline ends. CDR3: CASSYSGTVNYGYTF. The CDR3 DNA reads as TGTGCCAGCAGTTACTCCGGGACGGTTAACTATGGCTACACCTTC.

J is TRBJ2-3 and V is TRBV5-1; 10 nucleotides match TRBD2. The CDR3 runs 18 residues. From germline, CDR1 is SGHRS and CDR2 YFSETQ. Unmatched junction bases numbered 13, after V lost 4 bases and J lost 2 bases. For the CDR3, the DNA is TGCGCCAGCAGCCTTACTAGCGGGGCGTCCTGGCACACAGATACGCAGTATTTT. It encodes CASSLTSGASWHTDTQYF.

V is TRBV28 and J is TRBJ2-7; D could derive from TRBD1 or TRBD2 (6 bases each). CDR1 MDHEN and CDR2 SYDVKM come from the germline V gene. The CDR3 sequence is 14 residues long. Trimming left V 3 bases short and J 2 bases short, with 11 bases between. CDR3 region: CASSFWGATYEQYF. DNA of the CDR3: TGTGCCAGCAGTTTCTGGGGGGCGACCTACGAGCAGTACTTC.

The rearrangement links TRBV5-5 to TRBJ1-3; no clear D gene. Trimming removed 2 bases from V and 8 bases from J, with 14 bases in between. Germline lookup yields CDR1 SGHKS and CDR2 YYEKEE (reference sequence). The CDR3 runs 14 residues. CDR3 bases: TGTGCCAGCAGCTTTGCCGGGAAGAGGGACACCATATATTTT. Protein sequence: CASSFAGKRDTIYF.

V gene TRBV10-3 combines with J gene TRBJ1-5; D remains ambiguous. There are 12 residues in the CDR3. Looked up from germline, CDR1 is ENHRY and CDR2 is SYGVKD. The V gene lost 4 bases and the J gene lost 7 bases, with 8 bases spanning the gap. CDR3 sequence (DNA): TGTGCCATCAGTGGAGGCGAACAGCCCCAGCATTTT. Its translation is CAISGGEQPQHF.

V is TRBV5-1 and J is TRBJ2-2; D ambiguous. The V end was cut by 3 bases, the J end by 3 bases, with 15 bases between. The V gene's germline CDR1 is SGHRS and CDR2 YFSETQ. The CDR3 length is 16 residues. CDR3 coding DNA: TGCGCCAGCAGCTGGACCCTTCTAGGTTACACCGGGGAGCTGTTTTTT. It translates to CASSWTLLGYTGELFF. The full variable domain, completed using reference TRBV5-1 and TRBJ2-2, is KAGVTQTPRYLIKTRGQQVTLSCSPISGHRSVSWYQQTPGQGLQFLFEYFSETQRNKGNFPGRFSGRQFSNSRSEMNVSTLELGDSALYLCASSWTLLGYTGELFFGEGSRLTVL.

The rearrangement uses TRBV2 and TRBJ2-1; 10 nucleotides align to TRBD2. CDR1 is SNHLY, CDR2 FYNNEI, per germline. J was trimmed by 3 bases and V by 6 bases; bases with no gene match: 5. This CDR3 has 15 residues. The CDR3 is CASRTGTSDYNEQFF. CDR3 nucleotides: TGTGCCAGCAGAACCGGGACTAGCGACTACAATGAGCAGTTCTTC. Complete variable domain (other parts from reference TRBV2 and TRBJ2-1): EPEVTQTPSHQVTQMGQEVILRCVPISNHLYFYWYRQILGQKVEFLVSFYNNEISEKSEIFDDQFSVERPDGSNFTLKIRSTKLEDSAMYFCASRTGTSDYNEQFFGPGTRLTVL.

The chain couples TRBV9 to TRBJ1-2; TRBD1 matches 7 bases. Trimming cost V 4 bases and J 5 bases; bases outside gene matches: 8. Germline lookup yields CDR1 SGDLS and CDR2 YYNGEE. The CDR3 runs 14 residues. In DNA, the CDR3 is TGTGCCAGCAGCCCGGGGGACAGAAATTATGGCTACACCTTC. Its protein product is CASSPGDRNYGYTF.

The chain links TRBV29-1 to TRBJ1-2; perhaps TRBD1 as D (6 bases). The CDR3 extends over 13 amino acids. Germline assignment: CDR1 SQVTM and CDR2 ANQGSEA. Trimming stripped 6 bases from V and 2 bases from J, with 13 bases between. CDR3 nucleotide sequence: TGCAGCGTGGGGGTGGGACAAAACTATGGCTACACCTTC. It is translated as CSVGVGQNYGYTF. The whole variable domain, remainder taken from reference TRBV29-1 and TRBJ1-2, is SAVISQKPSRDICQRGTSLTIQCQVDSQVTMMFWYRQQPGQSLTLIATANQGSEATYESGFVIDKFPISRPNLTFSTLTVSNMSPEDSSIYLCSVGVGQNYGYTFGSGTRLTVV.

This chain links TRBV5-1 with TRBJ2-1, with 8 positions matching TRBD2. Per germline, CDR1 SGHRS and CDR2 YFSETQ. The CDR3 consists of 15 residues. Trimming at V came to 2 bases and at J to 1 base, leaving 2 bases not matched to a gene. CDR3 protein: CASSFSGTSYNEQFF. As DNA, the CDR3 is TGCGCCAGCAGCTTTAGCGGGACTTCCTACAATGAGCAGTTCTTC.

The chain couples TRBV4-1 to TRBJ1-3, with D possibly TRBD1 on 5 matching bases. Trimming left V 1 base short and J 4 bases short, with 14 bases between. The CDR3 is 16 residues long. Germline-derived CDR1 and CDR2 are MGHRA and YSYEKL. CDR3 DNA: TGCGCCAGCAGCCAAGGCGGCTGGGGGACGGGAAACACCATATATTTT. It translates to CASSQGGWGTGNTIYF.

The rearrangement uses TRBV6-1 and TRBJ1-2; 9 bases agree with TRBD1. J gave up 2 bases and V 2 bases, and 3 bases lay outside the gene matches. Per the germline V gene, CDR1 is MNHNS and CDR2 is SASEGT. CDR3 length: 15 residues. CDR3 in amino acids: CASSEPGTGNYGYTF. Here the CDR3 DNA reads TGTGCCAGCAGTGAACCCGGGACAGGGAACTATGGCTACACCTTC.

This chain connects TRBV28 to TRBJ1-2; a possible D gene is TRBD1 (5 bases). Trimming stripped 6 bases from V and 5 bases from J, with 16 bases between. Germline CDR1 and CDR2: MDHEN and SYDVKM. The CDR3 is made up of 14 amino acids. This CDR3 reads CASRSPGRGYGYTF. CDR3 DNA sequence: TGTGCCAGCAGATCTCCGGGGAGGGGTTATGGCTACACCTTC.